The text below deals with one TCR beta chain. The source of the sample is a study of shared clonotypes between healthy human individuals. CDR1 and CDR2 from the germline V gene are LNHNV and YYDKDF (reference sequence). J was trimmed by 4 bases and V by 5 bases; bases with no gene match: 5. The CDR3 length is 16 residues. Clones were read by immunoSEQ multiplex PCR, and TCRdb kept only the in-frame ones, dropping some. The data show over a million clones, approximately 76% seen once. The chain is built from TRBV15 and TRBJ2-3, with 14 bases matching TRBD2. The TCR originated in a man between 18 and 35 years old in good health. Sample: memory CD4+ T cells sorted from blood. The subset is: CD45RA-negative fraction. CDR3 DNA: TGTGCCACCAGCGCCGGGACTAGCGGGAGTTCAGATACGCAGTATTTT. Translating it yields CATSAGTSGSSDTQYF. The variable domain in full, with the rest retrieved from reference TRBV15 and TRBJ2-3, is DAMVIQNPRYQVTQFGKPVTLSCSQTLNHNVMYWYQQKSSQAPKLLFHYYDKDFNNEADTPDNFQSRRPNTSFCFLDIRSPGLGDTAMYLCATSAGTSGSSDTQYFGPGTRLTVL.